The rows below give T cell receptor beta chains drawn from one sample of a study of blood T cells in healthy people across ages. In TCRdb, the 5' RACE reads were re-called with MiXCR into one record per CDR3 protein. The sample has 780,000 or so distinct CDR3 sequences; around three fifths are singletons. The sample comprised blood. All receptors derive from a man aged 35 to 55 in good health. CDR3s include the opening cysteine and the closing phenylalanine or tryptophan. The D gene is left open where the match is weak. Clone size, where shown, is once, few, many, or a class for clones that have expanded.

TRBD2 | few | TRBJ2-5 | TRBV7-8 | CASSSRLAELQETQYF | TGTGCCAGCAGCTCCCGACTAGCGGAGCTACAAGAGACCCAGTACTTC
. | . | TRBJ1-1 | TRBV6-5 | CASSYGEGLGNTEAFF | TGTGCCAGCAGTTATGGGGAAGGGTTAGGGAACACTGAGGCTTTCTTT
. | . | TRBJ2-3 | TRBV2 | CASSGYPSTGDTQYF | TGTGCCAGCAGTGGCTACCCTTCGACAGGAGATACGCAGTATTTT
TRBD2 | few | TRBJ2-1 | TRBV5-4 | CASSLGTSGRYNEQFF | TGTGCCAGCAGCTTGGGGACTAGCGGACGCTACAATGAGCAGTTCTTC
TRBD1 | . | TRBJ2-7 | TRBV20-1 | CSARDPKPGQGIEEQYF | TGCAGTGCTAGGGACCCCAAACCGGGACAGGGTATCGAGGAGCAGTACTTC
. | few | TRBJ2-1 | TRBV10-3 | CAISDSSGPGRFF | TGTGCCATCAGTGACTCCAGTGGGCCGGGACGGTTCTTC
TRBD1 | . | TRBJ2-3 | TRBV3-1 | CASSVRTGVLTDTQYF | TGTGCCAGCAGCGTGCGGACAGGAGTTCTCACAGATACGCAGTATTTT
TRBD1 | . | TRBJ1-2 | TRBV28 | CASSIPSPGQGAFNGYTF | TGTGCCAGCAGTATACCCTCCCCGGGACAGGGGGCCTTCAATGGCTACACCTTC
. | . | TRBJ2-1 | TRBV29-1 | CSVGPRPGMGETQFF | TGCAGCGTTGGTCCCAGACCGGGAATGGGCGAGACCCAGTTCTTC
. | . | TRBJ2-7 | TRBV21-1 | CANQPRGYSAGYEQYF | TGTGCCAACCAGCCCAGGGGATATTCCGCTGGGTACGAGCAGTACTTC
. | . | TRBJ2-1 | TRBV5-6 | CASSLQNSNEQFF | TGTGCCAGCAGCTTGCAGAACTCCAATGAGCAGTTCTTC
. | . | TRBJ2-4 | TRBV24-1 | CATSEGPSQEQYF | TGTGCCACCAGTGAGGGGCCATCGCAAGAGCAGTACTTC
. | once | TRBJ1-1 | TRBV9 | CASSVAQGTTTEAFF | TGTGCCAGCAGCGTAGCCCAGGGGACGACCACTGAAGCTTTCTTT
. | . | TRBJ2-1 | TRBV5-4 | CASSIGGVPYNEQFF | TGTGCCAGCAGCATAGGGGGGGTACCCTACAATGAGCAGTTCTTC
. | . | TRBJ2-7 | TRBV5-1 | CASSTPDGYEQYF | TGCGCCAGCAGCACCCCGGACGGGTACGAGCAGTACTTC
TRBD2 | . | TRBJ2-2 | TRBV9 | CASTGGRNTGELFF | TGTGCCAGCACCGGCGGGAGGAACACCGGGGAGCTGTTTTTT
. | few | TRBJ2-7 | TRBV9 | CASSVGLDVNEQYF | TGTGCCAGCAGCGTAGGACTCGATGTGAACGAGCAGTACTTC
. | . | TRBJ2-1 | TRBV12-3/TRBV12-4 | CASTLRGVDNEQFF | TGTGCCAGCACCCTTCGTGGGGTCGACAATGAGCAGTTCTTC
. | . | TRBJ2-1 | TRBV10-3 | CAIDGANGHEQFF | TGTGCCATCGATGGGGCTAACGGTCATGAGCAGTTCTTC
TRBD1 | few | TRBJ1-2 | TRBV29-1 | CSVVGGQGFGYTF | TGCAGCGTTGTAGGTGGACAGGGGTTCGGCTACACCTTC